This T cell receptor (beta chain) comes out of a study of CD8 T cells in Susac syndrome. CD8+ and CD4+ T cells from blood underwent TCR beta sequencing, which was carried out in a high-throughput format. Treatment-naive patients with stable or active relapsing-remitting disease were the multiple sclerosis controls. TEMRA cells were FACS-enriched, with CD8+ and CD4+ T cells isolated negatively. When the RNA was reverse transcribed, random hexamers were used with an input of about 0.5 to 1 ug. The method of amplification for TCR beta CDR3 was immunoSEQ multiplex PCR, covering 54 Vbeta and 13 Jbeta. In TCRdb, the immunoSEQ multiplex PCR reads were re-called with MiXCR into one record per CDR3 protein. The sample shows hundreds of thousands of distinct CDR3 sequences, 75% to 90% of them seen only once. The CDR3 contains 16 residues. Germline CDR1 MGHRA, CDR2 YSYEKL. The junction had 11 bases not matched to a gene; V was cut back by 4 bases and J by 2 bases.

Input material: CD8+ T cells from PBMCs. The TCR originated in a human donor with multiple sclerosis. The chain links TRBV4-1 to TRBJ2-7, with 7 bases matching TRBD1. As DNA, the CDR3 is TGCGCCAGCAGCCCCCGACAGGGAAGGGGGACCTACGAGCAGTACTTC. It encodes CASSPRQGRGTYEQYF.